This T cell receptor beta chain was identified during a study of T-cell reconstitution after alpha-beta-depleted transplantation in children. Study results and limitations: There were reportedly several hundred expanded graft clones from which alpha-beta T cells came about two months after transplant.

Construction of the TCRbeta library involved unique molecular identifiers. TCRdb used MiXCR to reprocess the PCR reads, holding one entry per CDR3 protein. The table shows 800,000 to 1,000,000 distinct CDR3 sequences, with about 30% occurring only once. This clonotype was detected only a few times. No antigen is known for it. Germline V gene lookup returns CDR1 SGHRS and CDR2 YFSETQ. This CDR3 region has 16 residues. The V gene lost 0 bases and the J gene lost 4 bases, with 15 bases spanning the gap. The gene calls are TRBV5-1 and TRBJ2-3; D remains ambiguous. This clonotype originated in a boy less than two years old who had a stem cell transplant for SCID, so the T cells may come from the graft donor. The sequenced sample was PBMCs, mostly from graft donor cells, obtained 360 days after TCRalphabeta/CD19-depleted stem cell transplant. The chain's CDR3 is CASSLDGFLESDTQYF. The CDR3 region has the DNA TGCGCCAGCAGCTTGGATGGCTTCCTCGAGTCAGATACGCAGTATTTT.